This entry lists 26 T cell receptor beta chains sequenced from one sample in a study of T cell repertoires in cytomegalovirus infection. These receptors lack a known antigen. TCRdb processed the reads anew with MiXCR; each CDR3 protein has one entry. This table holds about 310,000 distinct CDR3 sequences, roughly 25% found once. Sequencing was performed on cultured PBMCs, taken from culture after CMV antigen stimulation. All receptors come from a human donor in good health (CMV status not recorded). Some clones in this sample may be carry-over from other donors' samples.

This clonotype came up a few times. The chain employs TRBV6-2 or TRBV6-3 and TRBJ2-6, with 11 bases identical to TRBD2. Germline CDR1 and CDR2: MNHEY and SVGEGT. With V trimmed by 4 bases and J by 0 bases, 5 bases remained unmatched. The CDR3 runs 18 residues. CDR3: CASSSRLAGISGANVLTF. For the CDR3, the DNA is TGTGCCAGCAGTTCAAGACTAGCGGGGATCTCTGGGGCCAACGTCCTGACTTTC.

This clonotype was detected a few times. V gene TRBV12-3 or TRBV12-4 combines with J gene TRBJ2-7, with D unclear. There are 12 residues in the CDR3. Trimming took off 4 bases at V and 0 bases at J, with 4 bases between the two ends. The CDR3 reads CASSWNSYEQYV. The CDR3 DNA sequence: TGTGCCAGCAGTTGGAACTCCTACGAGCAGTACGTC.

In this sample, this clonotype turned up a few times. V usage is TRBV6-2 or TRBV6-3 and J usage is TRBJ1-1; D is unresolved. CDR1 and CDR2 (germline): MNHEY, SVGEGT. V was pared by 6 bases and J by 3 bases, with 14 bases between. The CDR3 is 14 amino acids. CDR3 sequence (DNA): TGTGCCAGCAGACGAGCCCCCAAAGACACTGAAGCTTTCTTT. It specifies CASRRAPKDTEAFF.

This chain joins TRBV6-6 and TRBJ2-1; 12 bases align to TRBD2. CDR1 and CDR2 from the germline V gene are MNHNY and SVGAGI (reference sequence). Trimming removed 5 bases from V and 9 bases from J; junction bases left unmatched: 8. CDR3 length equals 15 residues. DNA of the CDR3: TGTGCCAGCAGTCCCCGACTAGCGGGAGCAAGTGAGCAGTTCTTC. Its translation: CASSPRLAGASEQFF.

The table lists this clonotype with a few counts. This chain uses TRBV7-2 with TRBJ1-3; possible D gene TRBD1, 6 bases. V lost 5 bases, J lost 3 bases, and 14 bases lay in between. The CDR3 sequence is 15 residues long. Germline loops: CDR1 SGHTA, CDR2 FQGNSA. CDR3 coding DNA: TGTGCCAGCAGCCAACCGCGGGGGCTTGGAAACACCATATATTTT. Protein sequence: CASSQPRGLGNTIYF.

The sample holds a few counts of this clonotype. The genes are TRBV28 and TRBJ2-7; D gene uncertain. The germline V gene has CDR1 MDHEN and CDR2 SYDVKM. The CDR3 is made up of 14 amino acids. With 4 bases removed from V and 0 bases from J, the gap between germline ends came to 10 bases. CDR3 sequence: CASSSPRVSYEQYV. CDR3 in DNA: TGTGCCAGCAGTTCCCCAAGGGTCTCCTACGAGCAGTACGTC.

The CDR3 sequence is CASTLRAPAGQRGTEAFF. The DNA for the CDR3 is TGTGCCAGCACCCTCCGGGCCCCCGCGGGACAAAGGGGCACTGAAGCTTTCTTT. The rearrangement joins TRBV7-9 to TRBJ1-1; weak D call: TRBD1 (6 bases). V shed 7 bases and J shed 4 bases, with 28 bases lying between them. This CDR3 has 18 amino acids. Germline V CDR1 and CDR2: SEHNR, FQNEAQ (reference sequence).

This chain links TRBV24-1 with TRBJ2-1, with TRBD2 matching over 11 bases. This CDR3 contains 15 residues. Germline loops: CDR1 KGHDR, CDR2 SFDVKD. Trimming removed 2 bases from V and 6 bases from J; junction bases left unmatched: 2. The CDR3 coding sequence is TGTGCCACCAGTGATTCTAGCGGGAGGTTCAATGAGCAGTTCTTC. Amino acids: CATSDSSGRFNEQFF.

J is TRBJ2-7 and V is TRBV7-2; perhaps TRBD2 as D (5 bases). Germline V gene sequence: CDR1 SGHTA, CDR2 FQGNSA. The CDR3 has 15 amino acids. Trimming left V 1 base short and J 4 bases short, with 14 bases between. The CDR3 DNA follows: TGTGCCAGCAGCTTAGAAGCGGCTTTGGGGTACGAGCAGTACTTC. Protein product: CASSLEAALGYEQYF.

This clonotype was recorded at least ten times. The chain carries TRBV7-2 and TRBJ2-2, with a weak D call TRBD2 (6 bases). This CDR3 is built from 15 residues. CDR1 is SGHTA, CDR2 FQGNSA, per germline. V lost 4 bases to trimming and J lost 1 base, with 10 bases between them. This CDR3 reads CASSYRLVNTGELFF. The DNA of the CDR3 is TGTGCCAGCAGCTACCGACTAGTGAACACCGGGGAGCTGTTTTTT.

The chain carries TRBV19 and TRBJ1-3, with no clear D. The germline gives CDR1 LNHDA, CDR2 SQIVND (reference sequence). Deletions cut 6 bases from V and 0 bases from J, with 15 bases between. The CDR3 spans 16 residues. The CDR3 sequence is CASSPTGLSSGNTIYF. As DNA, the CDR3 is TGTGCCAGTAGCCCTACCGGTCTAAGCTCTGGAAACACCATATATTTT.

This sequence joins TRBV5-5 and TRBJ1-2; D call uncertain. The germline gives CDR1 SGHKS, CDR2 YYEKEE (reference sequence). V was cut by 4 bases and J by 3 bases, with 7 bases left in between. The CDR3 loop spans 12 amino acids. The CDR3: CASSRRYYGYTF. Written as DNA, the CDR3 is TGTGCCAGCAGCCGACGTTACTATGGCTACACCTTC.

V usage is TRBV11-3 and J usage is TRBJ2-3; weak D call: TRBD2 (6 bases). Germline-derived CDR1 and CDR2 are SGHNT and YENEEA. The CDR3 is made up of 15 amino acids. V was trimmed by 0 bases and J by 1 base, leaving 8 bases between them. CDR3 residues: CASSLDLARTDTQYF. The CDR3 DNA reads TGTGCCAGCAGCTTAGATCTAGCGCGCACAGATACGCAGTATTTT.

A remark on this clonotype: At one of its ends the junction is not consistent with the germline gene, which may arise from a read error. V is TRBV19 and J is TRBJ2-1; TRBD1 matches at 8 bases. The CDR3 is made up of 14 amino acids. Germline V lookup: CDR1 LNHDA, CDR2 SQIVND (reference sequence). Written as DNA, the CDR3 is TGTGCCGGTAGTATAGTGCAGGGGGCCAATGAGCAGTTCTTC. This sequence encodes CAGSIVQGANEQFF.

The chain links TRBV19 to TRBJ1-1, with D possibly TRBD1 on 5 matching bases. Germline V gene data show CDR1 as LNHDA and CDR2 as SQIVND (reference sequence). Trimming cost V 1 base and J 5 bases, with 20 bases left between them. CDR3 length equals 17 residues. CDR3 DNA: TGTGCCAGTAGTATAGCGGGTAGGAGGTTAAAGGGGACTGAAGCTTTCTTT. Its protein product is CASSIAGRRLKGTEAFF. Full variable domain (outside the CDR3, taken from reference TRBV19 and TRBJ1-1): DGGITQSPKYLFRKEGQNVTLSCEQNLNHDAMYWYRQDPGQGLRLIYYSQIVNDFQKGDIAEGYSVSREKKESFPLTVTSAQKNPTAFYLCASSIAGRRLKGTEAFFGQGTRLTVV.

The V call is TRBV7-6, the J call TRBJ2-5; possibly TRBD1 for D (5 bases). Germline V gene sequence: CDR1 SGHVS, CDR2 FNYEAQ. Between the trimmed V and J ends, which lost 1 base and 4 bases, there was a span of 7 bases. CDR3 length: 13 amino acids. In DNA, the CDR3 is TGTGCCAGCAGCTTAGGACAGAGAGAGACCCAGTACTTC. Translated: CASSLGQRETQYF.

This clonotype was seen only a few times. This chain joins TRBV2 and TRBJ2-2, with 9 bases lining up with TRBD2. Germline V gene sequence: CDR1 SNHLY, CDR2 FYNNEI. This CDR3 region has 15 residues. V trimming: 6 bases; J trimming: 3 bases; junction bases outside the gene matches: 5. The CDR3 DNA reads as TGTGCCAGCAGCAAGACTAGCGGATACACCGGGGAGCTGTTTTTT. This gives the protein CASSKTSGYTGELFF.

The genes are TRBV4-2 and TRBJ2-5; weak D call: TRBD2 (5 bases). V lost 4 bases to trimming and J lost 5 bases, with 14 bases between them. CDR3 length: 14 amino acids. From germline, CDR1 is LGHNA and CDR2 YNFKEQ. The CDR3 loop is CASSPGGPQETQYF. The CDR3, as DNA: TGTGCCAGCAGCCCCGGCGGGCCCCAGGAGACCCAGTACTTC.

This clonotype was observed at least ten times. The gene calls are TRBV7-2 and TRBJ1-1; D unresolved. Germline loops: CDR1 SGHTA, CDR2 FQGNSA. This CDR3 contains 13 residues. V shed 3 bases and J shed 4 bases, with 9 bases lying between them. CDR3 sequence reads: CASSFPGGTEAFF. CDR3 coding DNA: TGTGCCAGCAGCTTCCCTGGTGGCACTGAAGCTTTCTTT.

This clonotype was detected ten times or more. CDR3 DNA: TGTGCCAGCAGCTTAGACCGACAGGTCGATGAAAAACTGTTTTTT. Its protein product is CASSLDRQVDEKLFF. The rearrangement joins TRBV7-2 to TRBJ1-4; TRBD1 is a possible D gene (6 bases). The V and J ends lost 1 base and 6 bases respectively, with 12 bases between them. Germline CDR1 is SGHTA and CDR2 is FQGNSA. The CDR3 runs 15 residues.

This clonotype was seen a handful of times. The chain joins TRBV13 to TRBJ2-2, with TRBD1 identical over 7 bases. The CDR3 loop spans 18 amino acids. V gave up 5 bases and J gave up 10 bases; unmatched junction bases: 22. Per the germline V gene, CDR1 is PRHDT and CDR2 is FYEKMQ (reference sequence). The CDR3 DNA follows: TGTGCCAGCAGCACCAGGGACAGTTACATAGTAGACGATGAGGAGCTGTTTTTT. This sequence encodes CASSTRDSYIVDDEELFF.

V gene TRBV11-3 combines with J gene TRBJ1-2; tentatively, D is TRBD1 (6 bases). V was pared by 0 bases and J by 6 bases, with 23 bases between. Germline V gene data show CDR1 as SGHNT and CDR2 as YENEEA. The CDR3 extends over 18 amino acids. CDR3 bases: TGTGCCAGCAGCTTAGATTGTAAAGGGTTCGGGACACAAGATGGCTACACCTTC. Residues: CASSLDCKGFGTQDGYTF.

This clonotype was seen a few times. The chain joins TRBV7-2 to TRBJ1-6; D unclear. The CDR3 is 12 residues long. Germline values: CDR1 SGHTA, CDR2 FQGNSA. V gave up 3 bases and J gave up 7 bases, with 4 bases separating them. The CDR3 bases are TGTGCCAGCAGCTTGCGGAATTCACCCCTCCACTTT. This codes for CASSLRNSPLHF.

The CDR3 spells CASSERDWGTGELFF. In DNA, the CDR3 is TGTGCCAGCAGTGAACGAGATTGGGGCACCGGGGAGCTGTTTTTT. The rearrangement uses TRBV2 and TRBJ2-2; D gene unclear. CDR1 is SNHLY and CDR2 is FYNNEI in the germline V gene. The CDR3 is made up of 15 amino acids. Trimming removed 2 bases at V and 4 bases at J, with 11 bases between.

The rearrangement links TRBV19 to TRBJ1-1; 8 nucleotides agree with TRBD1. The germline V gene encodes CDR1 LNHDA and CDR2 SQIVND (reference sequence). This CDR3 contains 14 residues. The J segment lost 1 base and the V segment lost 8 bases, leaving 6 bases of the junction unmatched. The CDR3 spells CASRTGTQNTEAFF. CDR3 DNA sequence: TGTGCCAGTCGGACAGGGACGCAGAACACTGAAGCTTTCTTT.

This clonotype has just a few counts. DNA of the CDR3: TGCGCCAGCAGGGGTAGCGGGAGGAACTCCTACAATGAGCAGTTCTTC. Translated, it gives CASRGSGRNSYNEQFF. The chain is built from TRBV5-1 and TRBJ2-1; TRBD2 matches 10 bases. The germline V gene has CDR1 SGHRS and CDR2 YFSETQ. This CDR3 has 16 amino acids. After removal of 5 bases from V and 0 bases from J, the junction contained 5 bases not matched to a gene.